This T cell receptor (beta chain) was sequenced in a study of blood T cell repertoires in COVID-19. The assay was immunoSEQ multiplex PCR, and TCRdb's table has in-frame clones only and misses some. The sample carries roughly 160,000 clones, approximately 84% recorded once. Germline CDR1 reads SQVTM; CDR2 reads ANQGSEA. The CDR3 covers 13 residues. Trimming took off 2 bases at V and 3 bases at J, with 10 bases between the two ends. The gene calls are TRBV29-1 and TRBJ2-5; a possible D gene is TRBD2 (5 bases). The sequence came from a man aged 45 to 65 who had recovered from COVID-19. The sample comprised PBMCs or T cells enriched from blood (not recorded which). CDR3 amino acids: CSVESSGKETQYF. The CDR3 DNA follows: TGCAGCGTTGAATCTTCGGGGAAAGAGACCCAGTACTTC. Filled out from reference TRBV29-1 and TRBJ2-5, the complete variable domain reads SAVISQKPSRDICQRGTSLTIQCQVDSQVTMMFWYRQQPGQSLTLIATANQGSEATYESGFVIDKFPISRPNLTFSTLTVSNMSPEDSSIYLCSVESSGKETQYFGPGTRLLVL.